These 27 T cell receptor beta chains came from one sample sequenced in a study of shared clonotypes between healthy human individuals. Cells designated naive CD8 were CD45RO-negative and were positively selected for CCR7, with terminally differentiated effector memory CD45RA+ cells excluded. TCRdb's copy holds only in-frame clones and misses some; the assay was immunoSEQ multiplex PCR. The sample gives hundreds of thousands of clones, 80% to 95% of which show up once; approximately 25% is in the top ten. Source material: naive CD8+ T cells sorted from blood. The receptors shown here come from a man aged 25-45 years in good health.

The chain combines TRBV9 with TRBJ2-4, with 11 positions matching TRBD1. V shed 4 bases, J shed 6 bases, and the junction held 6 bases outside the gene matches. CDR1 SGDLS and CDR2 YYNGEE come from the germline V gene. The CDR3 is made up of 15 amino acids. CDR3 loop: CASSPRTGGINIQYF. The CDR3 DNA follows: TGTGCCAGCAGCCCCCGGACAGGGGGCATAAACATTCAGTACTTC.

The gene calls are TRBV7-6 and TRBJ1-2; 12 bases fit TRBD1. Germline V gene lookup returns CDR1 SGHVS and CDR2 FNYEAQ. The CDR3 runs to 16 residues. V was clipped by 4 bases and J by 8 bases; unmatched bases: 11. CDR3: CASSYYPGQGAGGYTF. In DNA form, the CDR3 reads TGTGCCAGCAGCTACTACCCGGGACAGGGGGCGGGAGGCTACACCTTC.

This chain connects TRBV5-1 to TRBJ2-7, with D maybe TRBD1 (6 bases). CDR1 and CDR2 from the germline V gene are SGHRS and YFSETQ. CDR3 length: 12 amino acids. V was clipped by 4 bases and J by 5 bases, with 10 bases between them. This CDR3 reads CASSQPGDEQYF. The CDR3 coding sequence is TGCGCCAGCAGCCAGCCAGGGGACGAGCAGTACTTC.

The V call is TRBV5-1, the J call TRBJ2-5; no definite D call. Germline V gene data show CDR1 as SGHRS and CDR2 as YFSETQ. Trimming removed 1 base at V and 7 bases at J, with 14 bases between. The CDR3 is 14 residues long. The DNA for the CDR3 is TGCGCCAGCAGCTTGACTTCCAGTGCTGGGACCCAGTACTTC. Encoded protein: CASSLTSSAGTQYF.

The V call is TRBV11-2, the J call TRBJ2-3; D not certain. Germline V gene lookup returns CDR1 SGHAT and CDR2 FQNNGV. V gave up 0 bases and J gave up 0 bases, with 7 bases separating them. There are 15 residues in the CDR3. CDR3 DNA: TGTGCCAGCAGCTTAGATCGACCTAGCACAGATACGCAGTATTTT. Its protein product is CASSLDRPSTDTQYF. The complete variable domain, with remaining parts taken from reference TRBV11-2 and TRBJ2-3, reads EAGVAQSPRYKIIEKRQSVAFWCNPISGHATLYWYQQILGQGPKLLIQFQNNGVVDDSQLPKDRFSAERLKGVDSTLKIQPAKLEDSAVYLCASSLDRPSTDTQYFGPGTRLTVL.

The chain joins TRBV15 to TRBJ2-7; D is perhaps TRBD2 (5 bases). The CDR3 has 15 amino acids. Germline loops: CDR1 LNHNV, CDR2 YYDKDF (reference sequence). V gave up 0 bases and J gave up 3 bases, with 12 bases separating them. The CDR3 region has the DNA TGTGCCACCAGCAGAGAGCCAGCGGCGAACTACGAGCAGTACTTC. It is translated as CATSREPAANYEQYF.

This chain connects TRBV7-2 to TRBJ1-2; 8 bases are shared with TRBD1. Trimming at V came to 1 base and at J to 7 bases, leaving 11 bases not matched to a gene. Germline V gene lookup returns CDR1 SGHTA and CDR2 FQGNSA. The CDR3 is made up of 16 amino acids. The CDR3 sequence: CASSLDLPGGISGYTF. CDR3 bases: TGTGCCAGCAGCTTAGATCTACCAGGGGGCATTAGTGGCTACACCTTC.

The V and J genes are TRBV19 and TRBJ2-2; 8 positions agree with TRBD1. The CDR3 totals 16 residues. V shed 5 bases and J 8 bases; nucleotides not matched to a gene: 13. CDR1 LNHDA and CDR2 SQIVND come from the germline V gene (reference sequence). In DNA form, the CDR3 reads TGTGCCAGTAGTGACAGCACAGGGGGTGTAGTGGGGGAGCTGTTTTTT. It specifies CASSDSTGGVVGELFF.

V and J are TRBV4-1 and TRBJ2-2; D is possibly TRBD1 or TRBD2 (5 bases each). The germline gives CDR1 MGHRA, CDR2 YSYEKL. The ends were cut back, 1 base at V and 8 bases at J, with 11 bases in the middle. This CDR3 has 14 residues. CDR3 protein: CASSQVEGRGELFF. The CDR3 DNA is TGCGCCAGCAGCCAAGTTGAGGGGCGAGGGGAGCTGTTTTTT.

This rearrangement joins TRBV27 to TRBJ2-5; D is perhaps TRBD1 or TRBD2 (5 bases each). Between the trimmed V and J ends, which lost 5 bases and 2 bases, there was a span of 15 bases. Germline-derived CDR1 and CDR2 are MNHEY and SMNVEV (reference sequence). The CDR3 runs to 15 residues. Written as DNA, the CDR3 is TGTGCCAGCAGTCCGGGACGCACAAAACAAGAGACCCAGTACTTC. Its protein product is CASSPGRTKQETQYF.

This clone has a single count. The chain is built from TRBV4-3 and TRBJ2-2; maybe TRBD1 (6 bases). The CDR3 covers 15 residues. Trimming left V 0 bases short and J 5 bases short, with 10 bases between. In germline, CDR1 is LGHNA, CDR2 YSLEER. CDR3 nucleotides: TGCGCCAGCAGCCAAGACAGGGGTCGGACCGGGGAGCTGTTTTTT. It translates to CASSQDRGRTGELFF.

To note about this clone: One end of the junction fails to match germline, which may point to a read error. The sample holds other DNA sequences that translate to the same CDR3. The chain recombines TRBV13 with TRBJ2-7, with D possibly being TRBD1 (6 bases). The V gene's germline CDR1 is PRHDT and CDR2 FYEKMQ (reference sequence). This CDR3 comprises 12 residues. CDR3 amino acids: CASSLGGYEQYF. CDR3 nucleotide sequence: TGTGCCAGCAGCCTAGGGGGATACGAGCAGTACTTC.

This clone showed up just a few times. Other nucleotide sequences in the sample specify the same CDR3. V usage is TRBV27 and J usage is TRBJ2-2; D gene unclear. The CDR3 extends over 12 amino acids. Trimming took off 6 bases at V and 1 base at J, with 3 bases between the two ends. CDR1 MNHEY and CDR2 SMNVEV come from the germline V gene (reference sequence). The CDR3 reads CASSQNTGELFF. The CDR3 DNA reads as TGTGCCAGCAGCCAGAACACCGGGGAGCTGTTTTTT.

V usage is TRBV7-6 and J usage is TRBJ1-1; 9 bases fit TRBD1. Per germline, CDR1 SGHVS and CDR2 FNYEAQ. CDR3 size: 15 residues. Unmatched junction bases numbered 5, after V lost 1 base and J lost 5 bases. The DNA of the CDR3 is TGTGCCAGCAGCTTAGAGGGGACAGGGTGGACTGAAGCTTTCTTT. Translation: CASSLEGTGWTEAFF. The whole variable domain, filled in from reference TRBV7-6 and TRBJ1-1, reads GAGVSQSPRYKVTKRGQDVALRCDPISGHVSLYWYRQALGQGPEFLTYFNYEAQQDKSGLPNDRFSAERPEGSISTLTIQRTEQRDSAMYRCASSLEGTGWTEAFFGQGTRLTVV.

The rearrangement uses TRBV5-1 and TRBJ1-5; perhaps TRBD1 as D (5 bases). The germline V and J ends were trimmed by 4 bases and 4 bases, with 12 bases remaining between them. The CDR3 loop spans 14 amino acids. Germline V gene sequence: CDR1 SGHRS, CDR2 YFSETQ. The CDR3 is CASSLGPLNQPQHF. In nucleotides, the CDR3 is TGCGCCAGCAGCCTGGGACCTCTGAATCAGCCCCAGCATTTT.

J is TRBJ2-7 and V is TRBV21-1; the table's D call, TRBD2, was not checked against the DNA. TRBV21-1 is a recognized pseudogene. CDR3 length equals 19 residues. Here the CDR3 reads CASSKGGQPSGSIFFEQYF. For the CDR3, the DNA is TGTGCCAGCAGCAAAGGGGGCCAACCTAGCGGGAGTATCTTCTTCGAGCAGTACTTC.

V gene TRBV4-1 combines with J gene TRBJ2-7; 7 bases agree with TRBD2. Germline CDR1 and CDR2: MGHRA and YSYEKL. The CDR3 consists of 15 residues. V dropped 2 bases and J dropped 0; count of bases not matched to a gene: 4. CDR3: CASSQFGGSSYEQYF. For the CDR3, the DNA is TGCGCCAGCAGCCAATTCGGGGGGAGCTCCTACGAGCAGTACTTC.

This chain connects TRBV2 to TRBJ1-5, with TRBD1 matching over 8 bases. J gave up 4 bases and V 5 bases, and 7 bases lay outside the gene matches. Germline-derived CDR1 and CDR2 are SNHLY and FYNNEI. The CDR3 is 15 amino acids. The CDR3 nucleotides are TGTGCCAGCAGTACAAGGACAGGGTTGAATCAGCCCCAGCATTTT. Amino acids: CASSTRTGLNQPQHF.

This clone was seen a single time. The chain has TRBV7-9 and TRBJ1-1; 8 nucleotides line up with TRBD1. From germline, CDR1 is SEHNR and CDR2 FQNEAQ (reference sequence). The J segment lost 4 bases and the V segment lost 5 bases, leaving 18 bases of the junction unmatched. This CDR3 region has 18 residues. The CDR3: CASSPKSGQGAPGTEAFF. The CDR3, as DNA: TGTGCCAGCAGCCCGAAAAGCGGACAGGGCGCACCTGGCACTGAAGCTTTCTTT. Based on the CDR3 plus reference TRBV7-9 and TRBJ1-1, the full variable domain is DTGVSQNPRHKITKRGQNVTFRCDPISEHNRLYWYRQTLGQGPEFLTYFQNEAQLEKSRLLSDRFSAERPKGSFSTLEIQRTEQGDSAMYLCASSPKSGQGAPGTEAFFGQGTRLTVV.

The J gene is TRBJ2-1, the V gene TRBV28, with 13 bases that match TRBD2. V trimming: 6 bases; J trimming: 0 bases; junction bases outside the gene matches: 8. Germline V CDR1 and CDR2: MDHEN, SYDVKM. This CDR3 has 18 amino acids. The CDR3 coding sequence is TGTGCCAGCAGCCCCGGGACTAGCGGGACCAGCTCCTACAATGAGCAGTTCTTC. The encoded protein is CASSPGTSGTSSYNEQFF.

As DNA, the CDR3 is TGTGCCAGCTCACCCCTCCCACTTCGATTCAGAGAGACCCAGTACTTC. As protein: CASSPLPLRFRETQYF. The chain is built from TRBV18 and TRBJ2-5; D unresolved. V was cut by 3 bases and J by 4 bases, with 18 bases left in between. The CDR3 is 16 amino acids. From germline, CDR1 is KGHSH and CDR2 LQKENI.

The CDR3 spells CASSLVNFQEQYF. The DNA of the CDR3 is TGTGCCAGCAGCTTAGTAAATTTCCAGGAGCAGTACTTC. This chain joins TRBV11-2 and TRBJ2-7, with unresolved D. The V gene's germline CDR1 is SGHAT and CDR2 FQNNGV. Between the trimmed V and J ends, which lost 1 base and 7 bases, there was a span of 11 bases. The CDR3 contains 13 residues.

This chain joins TRBV7-6 and TRBJ2-3; tentatively, D is TRBD1 (5 bases). Deletions cut 7 bases from V and 0 bases from J, with 14 bases between. CDR3 size: 15 residues. CDR1 and CDR2 from the germline V gene are SGHVS and FNYEAQ. CDR3 nucleotide sequence: TGTGCCAGCACCTTCGAAGGGGTGAGCACAGATACGCAGTATTTT. This gives the protein CASTFEGVSTDTQYF.

The chain couples TRBV4-1 to TRBJ2-2, with 16 bases that match TRBD2. With 4 bases clipped from V and 6 bases from J, the junction kept 5 bases outside the gene matches. The germline CDR1 and CDR2 sequences are MGHRA and YSYEKL. There are 17 residues in the CDR3. DNA for the CDR3: TGCGCCAGCAGCCTCGGGACTAGCGGGAGGGCCGCCGGGGAGCTGTTTTTT. This sequence encodes CASSLGTSGRAAGELFF.

The chain joins TRBV7-9 to TRBJ1-2, with a tentative D call TRBD1 (6 bases). Germline-derived CDR1 and CDR2 are SEHNR and FQNEAQ (reference sequence). Trimming removed 5 bases from V and 2 bases from J, with 15 bases in between. The CDR3 length is 15 residues. DNA of the CDR3: TGTGCCAGCAGCCATGGGGGCTTAGAGAACTATGGCTACACCTTC. It codes for CASSHGGLENYGYTF.

This clone occurred many times. This specimen includes other DNA sequences encoding the same CDR3. V and J are TRBV27 and TRBJ2-2, with unresolved D. The CDR3 length is 11 residues. Between the trimmed V and J ends, which lost 6 bases and 1 base, there was a span of 0 bases. In germline, CDR1 is MNHEY, CDR2 SMNVEV (reference sequence). CDR3 amino acids: CASRNTGELFF. CDR3 coding DNA: TGTGCCAGCAGGAACACCGGGGAGCTGTTTTTT.

The chain carries TRBV5-4 and TRBJ1-1; tentative D call: TRBD1 (5 bases). The CDR3 covers 14 residues. Germline V gives CDR1 SGHNT, CDR2 YYREEE (reference sequence). V was shortened by 4 bases and J by 5 bases, with 15 bases between the two germline ends. Here the CDR3 reads CASSPRVAGTEAFF. CDR3 DNA: TGTGCCAGCAGCCCCAGGGTGGCTGGGACTGAAGCTTTCTTT.